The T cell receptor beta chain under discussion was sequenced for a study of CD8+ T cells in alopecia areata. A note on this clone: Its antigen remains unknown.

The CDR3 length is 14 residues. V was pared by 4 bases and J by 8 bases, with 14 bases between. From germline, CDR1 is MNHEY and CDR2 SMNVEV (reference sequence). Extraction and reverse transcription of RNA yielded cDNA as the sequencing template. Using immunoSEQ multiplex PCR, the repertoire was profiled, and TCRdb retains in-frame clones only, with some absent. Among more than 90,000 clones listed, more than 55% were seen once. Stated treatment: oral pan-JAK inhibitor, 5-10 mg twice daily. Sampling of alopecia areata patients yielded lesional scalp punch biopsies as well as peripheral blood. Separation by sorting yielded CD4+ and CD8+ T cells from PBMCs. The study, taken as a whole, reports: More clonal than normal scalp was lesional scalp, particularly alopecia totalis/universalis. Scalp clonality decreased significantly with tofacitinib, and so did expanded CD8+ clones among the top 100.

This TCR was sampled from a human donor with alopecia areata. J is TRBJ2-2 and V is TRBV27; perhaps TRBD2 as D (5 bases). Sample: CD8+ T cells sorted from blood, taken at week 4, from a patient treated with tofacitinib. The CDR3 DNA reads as TGTGCCAGCAGTTCCTCCGAGGGTGATGGGGAGCTGTTTTTT. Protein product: CASSSSEGDGELFF.